This T cell receptor beta chain emerged from a study of cytomegalovirus exposure and HLA in healthy donors. Across the study: In a previous analysis, nearly 120 million unique TCR beta sequences were found from about 190 million T cells. Study observations and caveats: Later examination showed HLA-associated TCR beta chains had greater clonal expansion than equally common others. Later work found most CMV-associated TCR beta chains apparently HLA-restricted. Trimming of TCR beta V- and J-genes showed a link, identified in a later analysis, to a missense DCLRE1C variant.

Turning to this clone: The antigen remains undetermined.

The PCR was carried out with 60 Vbeta primers and 13 Jbeta primers. Clones were sequenced by immunoSEQ multiplex PCR, and TCRdb holds only the in-frame ones, with some missing. The table includes approximately 190,000 clones, around 86% detected once. The receptor was isolated from a woman in her late teens or twenties in good health and CMV-seronegative. The sample comprised PBMCs.

This CDR3 is CASSSDRAGTEAFF. The CDR3 DNA sequence: TGCGCCAGCAGCTCAGACAGGGCCGGCACTGAAGCTTTCTTT. The rearrangement joins TRBV5-1 to TRBJ1-1; 7 nucleotides align to TRBD1. Trimming cost V 3 bases and J 4 bases; bases outside gene matches: 6. Germline CDR1 and CDR2: SGHRS and YFSETQ. This CDR3 has 14 residues.